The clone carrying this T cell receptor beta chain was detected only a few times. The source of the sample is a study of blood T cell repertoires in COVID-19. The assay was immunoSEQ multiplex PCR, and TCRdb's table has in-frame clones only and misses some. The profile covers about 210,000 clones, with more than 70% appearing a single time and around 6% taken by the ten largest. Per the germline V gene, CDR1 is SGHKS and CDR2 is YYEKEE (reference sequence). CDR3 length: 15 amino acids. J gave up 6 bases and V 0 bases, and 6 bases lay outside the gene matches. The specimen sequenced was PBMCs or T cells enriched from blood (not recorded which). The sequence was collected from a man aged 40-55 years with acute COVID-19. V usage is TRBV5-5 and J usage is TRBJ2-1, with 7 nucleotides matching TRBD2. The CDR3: CASSLVLAVGNEQFF. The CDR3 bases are TGTGCCAGCAGCTTGGTTCTAGCGGTTGGCAATGAGCAGTTCTTC.